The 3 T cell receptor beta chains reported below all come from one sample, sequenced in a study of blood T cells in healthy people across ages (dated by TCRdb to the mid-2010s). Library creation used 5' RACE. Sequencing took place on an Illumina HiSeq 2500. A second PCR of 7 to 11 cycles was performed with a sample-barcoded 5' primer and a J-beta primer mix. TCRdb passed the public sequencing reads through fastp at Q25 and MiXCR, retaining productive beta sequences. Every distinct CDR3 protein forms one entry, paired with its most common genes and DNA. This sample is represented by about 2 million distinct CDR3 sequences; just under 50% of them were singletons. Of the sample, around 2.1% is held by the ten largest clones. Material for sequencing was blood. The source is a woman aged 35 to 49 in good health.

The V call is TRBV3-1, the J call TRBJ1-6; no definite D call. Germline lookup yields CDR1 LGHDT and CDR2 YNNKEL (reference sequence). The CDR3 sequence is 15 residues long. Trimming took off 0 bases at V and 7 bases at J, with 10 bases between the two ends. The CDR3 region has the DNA TGTGCCAGCAGCCAAGATGACGGGAGGAATTCACCCCTCCACTTT. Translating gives CASSQDDGRNSPLHF.

For the CDR3, the DNA is TGTGCCAGCAGCGCATCCGGGACAGGGTTAGGGGAGCAGTACTTC. This codes for CASSASGTGLGEQYF. The gene calls are TRBV7-9 and TRBJ2-7, with TRBD1 matching 9 bases. This CDR3 is built from 15 residues. Germline CDR1 reads SEHNR; CDR2 reads FQNEAQ (reference sequence). V gave up 5 bases and J gave up 7 bases; unmatched junction bases: 12.

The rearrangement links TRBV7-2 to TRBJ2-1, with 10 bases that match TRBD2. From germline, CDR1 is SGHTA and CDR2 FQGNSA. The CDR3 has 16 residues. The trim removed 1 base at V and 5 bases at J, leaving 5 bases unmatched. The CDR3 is CASSLGTAGGHNEQFF. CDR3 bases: TGTGCCAGCAGCTTAGGTACAGCGGGGGGGCACAATGAGCAGTTCTTC.